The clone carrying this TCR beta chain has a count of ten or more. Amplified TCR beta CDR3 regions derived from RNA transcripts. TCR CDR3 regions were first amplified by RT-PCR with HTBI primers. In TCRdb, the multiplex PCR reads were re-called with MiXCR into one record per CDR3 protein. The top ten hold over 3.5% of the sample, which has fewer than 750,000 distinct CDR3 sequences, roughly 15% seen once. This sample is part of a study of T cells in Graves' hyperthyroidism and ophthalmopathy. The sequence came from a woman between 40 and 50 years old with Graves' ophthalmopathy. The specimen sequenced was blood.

The CDR3 loop is CASMMNTEAFF. The CDR3, as DNA: TGTGCCAGCATGATGAACACTGAAGCTTTCTTT. The chain uses TRBV6-1 and TRBJ1-1, with D hard to call. This CDR3 region has 11 residues. V was shortened by 7 bases and J by 0 bases, with 3 bases between the two germline ends. Germline V gene lookup returns CDR1 MNHNS and CDR2 SASEGT.